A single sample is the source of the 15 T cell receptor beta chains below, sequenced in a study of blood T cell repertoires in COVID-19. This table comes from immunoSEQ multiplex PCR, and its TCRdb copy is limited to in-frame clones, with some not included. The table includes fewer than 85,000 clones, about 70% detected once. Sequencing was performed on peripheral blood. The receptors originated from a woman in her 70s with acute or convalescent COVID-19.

The CDR3 nucleotides read TGTGCCTGGAGTCTCAGGGATTATGGCTACACCTTC. Its protein is CAWSLRDYGYTF. The chain joins TRBV30 to TRBJ1-2, with D tentatively TRBD1 (5 bases). Germline values: CDR1 GTSNPN, CDR2 SVGIG (reference sequence). Trimming removed 2 bases at V and 5 bases at J, with 9 bases between. The CDR3 totals 12 residues.

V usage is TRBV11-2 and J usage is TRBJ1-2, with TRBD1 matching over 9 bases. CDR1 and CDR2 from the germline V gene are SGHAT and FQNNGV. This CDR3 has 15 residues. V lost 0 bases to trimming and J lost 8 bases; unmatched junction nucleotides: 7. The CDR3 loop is CASSLEVGQGGGYTF. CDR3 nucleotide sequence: TGTGCCAGCAGCTTAGAGGTGGGACAGGGAGGGGGCTACACCTTC.

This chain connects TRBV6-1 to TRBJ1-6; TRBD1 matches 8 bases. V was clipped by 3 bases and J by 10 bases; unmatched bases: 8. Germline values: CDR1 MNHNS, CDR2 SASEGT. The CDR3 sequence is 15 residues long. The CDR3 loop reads CASSDSDRGGSPLHF. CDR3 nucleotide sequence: TGTGCCAGCAGTGACAGCGACAGGGGAGGCTCACCCCTCCACTTT.

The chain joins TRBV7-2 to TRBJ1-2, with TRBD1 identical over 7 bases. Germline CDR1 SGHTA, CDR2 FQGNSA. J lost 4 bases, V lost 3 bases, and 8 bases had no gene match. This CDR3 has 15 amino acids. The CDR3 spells CASSFYDRERYGYTF. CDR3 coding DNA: TGTGCCAGCAGCTTTTACGACAGGGAACGCTATGGCTACACCTTC. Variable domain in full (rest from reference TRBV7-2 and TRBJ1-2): GAGVSQSPSNKVTEKGKDVELRCDPISGHTALYWYRQSLGQGLEFLIYFQGNSAPDKSGLPSDRFSAERTGGSVSTLTIQRTQQEDSAVYLCASSFYDRERYGYTFGSGTRLTVV.

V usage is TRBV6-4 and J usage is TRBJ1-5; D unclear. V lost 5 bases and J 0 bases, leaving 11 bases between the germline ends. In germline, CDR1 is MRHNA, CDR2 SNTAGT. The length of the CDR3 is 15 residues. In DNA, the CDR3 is TGTGCCAGCAGTCTCACAGCATATAGCAATCAGCCCCAGCATTTT. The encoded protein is CASSLTAYSNQPQHF.

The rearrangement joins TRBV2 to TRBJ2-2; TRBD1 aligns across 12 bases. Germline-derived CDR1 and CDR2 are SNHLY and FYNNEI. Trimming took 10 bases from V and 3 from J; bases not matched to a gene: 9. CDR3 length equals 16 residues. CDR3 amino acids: CATAGTGGADTGELFF. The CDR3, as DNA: TGTGCCACCGCCGGGACAGGGGGCGCGGACACCGGGGAGCTGTTTTTT.

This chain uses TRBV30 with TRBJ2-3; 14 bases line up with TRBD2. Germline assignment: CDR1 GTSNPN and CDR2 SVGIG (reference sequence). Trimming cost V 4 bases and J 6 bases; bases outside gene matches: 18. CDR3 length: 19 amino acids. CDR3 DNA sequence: TGTGCCTGGACTCGGGCCGGAGGACTAGCGGGAGGTGTTGCGGATACGCAGTATTTT. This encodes CAWTRAGGLAGGVADTQYF. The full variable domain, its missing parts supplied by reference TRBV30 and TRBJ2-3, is SQTIHQWPATLVQPVGSPLSLECTVEGTSNPNLYWYRQAAGRGLQLLFYSVGIGQISSEVPQNLSASRPQDRQFILSSKKLLLSDSGFYLCAWTRAGGLAGGVADTQYFGPGTRLTVL.

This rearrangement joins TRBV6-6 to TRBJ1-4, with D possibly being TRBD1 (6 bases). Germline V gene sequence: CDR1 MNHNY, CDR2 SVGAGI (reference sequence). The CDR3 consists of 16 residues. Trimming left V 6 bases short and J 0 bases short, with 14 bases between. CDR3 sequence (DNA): TGTGCCAGCAGCCTCGGACAGCTAACAACTAATGAAAAACTGTTTTTT. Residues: CASSLGQLTTNEKLFF.

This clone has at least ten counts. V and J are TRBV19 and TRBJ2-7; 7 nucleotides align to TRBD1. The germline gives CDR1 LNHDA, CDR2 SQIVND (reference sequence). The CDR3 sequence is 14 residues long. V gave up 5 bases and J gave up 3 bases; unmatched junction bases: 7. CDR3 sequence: CASSVQQGYYEQYF. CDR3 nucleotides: TGTGCCAGTAGTGTCCAACAGGGGTACTACGAGCAGTACTTC.

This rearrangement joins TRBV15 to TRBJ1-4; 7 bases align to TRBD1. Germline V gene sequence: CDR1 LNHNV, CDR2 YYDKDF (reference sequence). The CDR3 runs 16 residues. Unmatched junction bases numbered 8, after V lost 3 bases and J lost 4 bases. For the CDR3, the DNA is TGTGCCACCAGCAGGAAAAGGACAGGCGGTAATGAAAAACTGTTTTTT. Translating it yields CATSRKRTGGNEKLFF. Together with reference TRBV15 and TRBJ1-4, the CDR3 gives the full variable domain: DAMVIQNPRYQVTQFGKPVTLSCSQTLNHNVMYWYQQKSSQAPKLLFHYYDKDFNNEADTPDNFQSRRPNTSFCFLDIRSPGLGDTAMYLCATSRKRTGGNEKLFFGSGTQLSVL.

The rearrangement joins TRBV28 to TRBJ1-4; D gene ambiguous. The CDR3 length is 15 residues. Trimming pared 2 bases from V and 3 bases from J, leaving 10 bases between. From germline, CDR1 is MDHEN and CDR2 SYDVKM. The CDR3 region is CASSLGGLSNEKLFF. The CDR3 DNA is TGTGCCAGCAGTTTAGGAGGCCTTTCTAATGAAAAACTGTTTTTT.

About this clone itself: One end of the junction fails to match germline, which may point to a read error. DNA for the CDR3: TGTGCCAGCAGCCTAGGGGACTCCTCCTCCGAGCAGTACTTC. This encodes CASSLGDSSSEQYF. The chain carries TRBV7-2 and TRBJ2-7; a weak D match, TRBD2 (6 bases). The CDR3 loop spans 14 amino acids. Germline CDR1 is SGHTA and CDR2 is FQGNSA.

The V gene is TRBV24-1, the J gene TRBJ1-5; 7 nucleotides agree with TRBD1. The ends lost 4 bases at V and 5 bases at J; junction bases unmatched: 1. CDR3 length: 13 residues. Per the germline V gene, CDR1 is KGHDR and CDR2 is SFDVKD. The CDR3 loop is CATSDDRDQPQHF. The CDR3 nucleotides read TGTGCCACCAGTGACGACAGGGATCAGCCCCAGCATTTT.

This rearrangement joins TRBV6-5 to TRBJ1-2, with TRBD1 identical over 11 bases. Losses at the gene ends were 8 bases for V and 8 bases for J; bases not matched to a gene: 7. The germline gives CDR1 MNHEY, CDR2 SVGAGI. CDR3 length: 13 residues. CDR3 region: CASGRDRGEGYTF. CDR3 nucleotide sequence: TGTGCCAGCGGACGGGACAGGGGGGAAGGCTACACCTTC.

The CDR3 loop reads CASSSGTSGSVGTGELFF. CDR3 sequence (DNA): TGTGCCAGCAGCTCGGGGACTAGCGGGAGTGTCGGAACCGGGGAGCTGTTTTTT. The V call is TRBV5-8, the J call TRBJ2-2; 14 bases fit TRBD2. Trimming removed 3 bases from V and 5 bases from J; junction bases left unmatched: 9. Germline values: CDR1 SGHTS, CDR2 YDEGEE. The CDR3 runs 18 residues.